These 32 T cell receptor beta chains came from one sample sequenced in a study of blood T cell repertoires in COVID-19. Method: immunoSEQ multiplex PCR; TCRdb's copy keeps in-frame clones and lacks some. The sample records 55,000 to 75,000 clones, more than 65% being singletons. Sequencing input: peripheral blood. The origin of the receptors is a man older than 75 with COVID-19, enrolled during active disease.

The sample holds one count of this clone. The chain joins TRBV29-1 to TRBJ2-6; D is possibly TRBD1 (6 bases). CDR3 length equals 16 residues. Germline V gene data show CDR1 as SQVTM and CDR2 as ANQGSEA. Trimming shortened V by 4 bases and J by 2 bases, and 15 bases separated the two germline ends. CDR3 coding DNA: TGCAGCGTTGTGGGGGCGTCACCCCCTGGGGCCAACGTCCTGACTTTC. It specifies CSVVGASPPGANVLTF. Based on the CDR3 plus reference TRBV29-1 and TRBJ2-6, the full variable domain is SAVISQKPSRDICQRGTSLTIQCQVDSQVTMMFWYRQQPGQSLTLIATANQGSEATYESGFVIDKFPISRPNLTFSTLTVSNMSPEDSSIYLCSVVGASPPGANVLTFGAGSRLTVL.

The chain couples TRBV5-1 to TRBJ1-5; D might be TRBD1 (6 bases). The CDR3 is 15 amino acids. CDR1 SGHRS and CDR2 YFSETQ come from the germline V gene. V dropped 0 bases and J dropped 1 base, with 8 bases sitting between them. CDR3 nucleotides: TGCGCCAGCAGCTTGGACCAGGGGAGCAATCAGCCCCAGCATTTT. Translating it yields CASSLDQGSNQPQHF.

The V call is TRBV20-1, the J call TRBJ2-5; TRBD1 matches 7 bases. The J segment lost 4 bases and the V segment lost 3 bases, leaving 14 bases of the junction unmatched. CDR1 is DFQATT, CDR2 SNEGSKA, per germline (reference sequence). This CDR3 contains 16 residues. The chain's CDR3 is CSASPHRQGRLETQYF. The CDR3 DNA reads TGCAGTGCTAGTCCCCATAGACAGGGTAGACTAGAGACCCAGTACTTC.

The genes are TRBV18 and TRBJ2-1; the match to TRBD1 covers 9 bases. The V gene's germline CDR1 is KGHSH and CDR2 LQKENI. J gave up 4 bases and V 2 bases, and 0 bases lay outside the gene matches. The CDR3 runs to 14 residues. The CDR3 loop reads CASSPGTGYNEQFF. The CDR3 nucleotides read TGTGCCAGCTCACCAGGGACAGGGTACAATGAGCAGTTCTTC. The variable domain in full, with the rest retrieved from reference TRBV18 and TRBJ2-1, is NAGVMQNPRHLVRRRGQEARLRCSPMKGHSHVYWYRQLPEEGLKFMVYLQKENIIDESGMPKERFSAEFPKEGPSILRIQQVVRGDSAAYFCASSPGTGYNEQFFGPGTRLTVL.

This clone has only one observation. The chain carries TRBV7-3 and TRBJ2-2; tentatively, D is TRBD1 (5 bases). The CDR3 runs to 14 residues. Germline V CDR1 and CDR2: SGHTA, FQGTGA. The germline V and J ends were trimmed by 0 bases and 4 bases, with 6 bases remaining between them. The CDR3 spells CASSLTRVTGELFF. The DNA of the CDR3 is TGTGCCAGCAGCTTAACCAGGGTCACCGGGGAGCTGTTTTTT.

In DNA form, the CDR3 reads TGTGCCAGTGCGGTGGGGGGGCAAGGAAACACCATATATTTT. Residues: CASAVGGQGNTIYF. The chain recombines TRBV2 with TRBJ1-3; possibly TRBD1 for D (6 bases). The V and J ends lost 9 bases and 4 bases respectively, with 16 bases between them. Per the germline V gene, CDR1 is SNHLY and CDR2 is FYNNEI. This CDR3 comprises 14 residues. The full variable domain, with the rest looked up from reference TRBV2 and TRBJ1-3, is EPEVTQTPSHQVTQMGQEVILRCVPISNHLYFYWYRQILGQKVEFLVSFYNNEISEKSEIFDDQFSVERPDGSNFTLKIRSTKLEDSAMYFCASAVGGQGNTIYFGEGSWLTVV.

This chain uses TRBV6-5 with TRBJ1-2; 7 bases line up with TRBD1. V dropped 7 bases and J dropped 8; count of bases not matched to a gene: 7. The length of the CDR3 is 12 residues. The germline CDR1 and CDR2 sequences are MNHEY and SVGAGI. The DNA for the CDR3 is TGTGCCAGCACCCAGGGGGGCGGAGGCTACACCTTC. It specifies CASTQGGGGYTF.

The gene calls are TRBV28 and TRBJ1-2, with TRBD1 matching 9 bases. CDR3 length: 13 residues. The germline V gene encodes CDR1 MDHEN and CDR2 SYDVKM. The junction had 4 bases not matched to a gene; V was cut back by 8 bases and J by 3 bases. CDR3 nucleotides: TGTGCCAGCTCCAGGGACAGGGACTATGGCTACACCTTC. Residues: CASSRDRDYGYTF.

The chain links TRBV3-1 (or the pseudogene TRBV3-2) to TRBJ2-5; perhaps TRBD2 as D (6 bases). Trimming shortened V by 3 bases and J by 5 bases, and 19 bases separated the two germline ends. CDR1 is LGHDT, CDR2 YNNKEL, per germline (reference sequence). The CDR3 consists of 16 residues. In nucleotides, the CDR3 is TGTGCCAGCAGCCAGGAACTAGCCGATAGAGGGGAGACCCAGTACTTC. Translated: CASSQELADRGETQYF.

The rearrangement joins TRBV5-1 to TRBJ1-4; D is ambiguous. This CDR3 comprises 13 residues. With 4 bases removed from V and 7 bases from J, the gap between germline ends came to 11 bases. Germline CDR1 and CDR2: SGHRS and YFSETQ. CDR3 sequence (DNA): TGCGCCAGCAGCCCCGGGTCGGGTGAAAAACTGTTTTTT. It codes for CASSPGSGEKLFF.

The CDR3: CASSLVTENEKLFF. As DNA, the CDR3 is TGTGCCAGCAGCTTGGTAACAGAGAATGAAAAACTGTTTTTT. This rearrangement joins TRBV5-6 to TRBJ1-4, with D unclear. V lost 0 bases and J lost 5, with 8 bases in between. CDR3 size: 14 residues. Germline values: CDR1 SGHDT, CDR2 YYEEEE.

The gene calls are TRBV5-1 and TRBJ2-1, with a weak D call TRBD1 (6 bases). The V end was cut by 2 bases, the J end by 3 bases, with 18 bases between. Germline loops: CDR1 SGHRS, CDR2 YFSETQ. The CDR3 spans 17 residues. The CDR3 is CASSFITGRSLYNEQFF. In nucleotides, the CDR3 is TGCGCCAGCAGCTTTATTACAGGGAGATCTCTCTACAATGAGCAGTTCTTC.

The rearrangement uses TRBV19 and TRBJ1-5; D call uncertain. The CDR3 sequence is 13 residues long. V shed 5 bases and J shed 6 bases, with 11 bases lying between them. The germline V gene encodes CDR1 LNHDA and CDR2 SQIVND (reference sequence). This chain's CDR3 is CASSRTWAQPQHF. The DNA of the CDR3 is TGTGCCAGTAGTCGGACTTGGGCTCAGCCCCAGCATTTT.

V gene TRBV5-1 combines with J gene TRBJ2-1; 10 positions match TRBD2. Per germline, CDR1 SGHRS and CDR2 YFSETQ. V was clipped by 1 base and J by 8 bases; unmatched bases: 9. CDR3 length: 16 residues. The DNA of the CDR3 is TGCGCCAGCAGCTTGTCGCCTAGCGGGAGTGGGCATGAGCAGTTCTTC. It specifies CASSLSPSGSGHEQFF.

This chain joins TRBV5-1 and TRBJ2-1; tentative D call: TRBD2 (5 bases). The CDR3 runs to 15 residues. In germline, CDR1 is SGHRS, CDR2 YFSETQ. V dropped 4 bases and J dropped 0 bases, with 11 bases sitting between them. The CDR3 is CASSGREISYNEQFF. In DNA, the CDR3 is TGCGCCAGCAGCGGAAGGGAGATCTCCTACAATGAGCAGTTCTTC.

This clone appeared a single time. V is TRBV30 and J is TRBJ1-3, with a weak D call TRBD1 (5 bases). Germline CDR1 is GTSNPN and CDR2 is SVGIG (reference sequence). The V end lost 1 base, the J end lost 0 bases, and 19 bases lay between the germline ends. This CDR3 comprises 18 residues. The CDR3 DNA sequence: TGTGCCTGGAGTGCTCCCCCTCCGGGACTCACCTCTGGAAACACCATATATTTT. It is translated as CAWSAPPPGLTSGNTIYF. The whole variable domain, filled in from reference TRBV30 and TRBJ1-3, reads SQTIHQWPATLVQPVGSPLSLECTVEGTSNPNLYWYRQAAGRGLQLLFYSVGIGQISSEVPQNLSASRPQDRQFILSSKKLLLSDSGFYLCAWSAPPPGLTSGNTIYFGEGSWLTVV.

This clone has only a few counts. The chain is built from TRBV5-5 and TRBJ1-3, with D unclear. V was cut by 3 bases and J by 0 bases, with 10 bases left in between. The CDR3 has 15 amino acids. CDR1 is SGHKS and CDR2 is YYEKEE in the germline V gene (reference sequence). CDR3 in DNA: TGTGCCAGCAGCTCGCCATCGCGCTCTGGAAACACCATATATTTT. This translates into CASSSPSRSGNTIYF.

The CDR3 loop is CASSSGTAKVQFF. The DNA of the CDR3 is TGTGCCAGCAGTTCCGGGACAGCCAAAGTGCAGTTCTTC. J is TRBJ2-1 and V is TRBV3-1 (or the pseudogene TRBV3-2), with 7 bases lining up with TRBD1. This CDR3 is built from 13 residues. Germline V lookup: CDR1 LGHDT, CDR2 YNNKEL (reference sequence). V shed 6 bases and J 12 bases; nucleotides not matched to a gene: 11.

This clone was seen only once. The J gene is TRBJ2-1, the V gene TRBV28; TRBD2 agrees at 8 bases. CDR1 and CDR2 from the germline V gene are MDHEN and SYDVKM. V was clipped by 7 bases and J by 1 base; unmatched bases: 3. The CDR3 spans 14 residues. CDR3 nucleotide sequence: TGTGCCAGCAAGGCGGGGGGTTCCTACAATGAGCAGTTCTTC. Its protein is CASKAGGSYNEQFF.

The chain uses TRBV5-1 and TRBJ2-3; a possible D gene is TRBD2 (5 bases). V was clipped by 0 bases and J by 2 bases, with 10 bases between them. This CDR3 is built from 15 residues. Germline V gene sequence: CDR1 SGHRS, CDR2 YFSETQ. CDR3 in amino acids: CASSLGGSHTDTQYF. CDR3 nucleotide sequence: TGCGCCAGCAGCTTGGGTGGGAGCCACACAGATACGCAGTATTTT.

The V call is TRBV5-1, the J call TRBJ1-6; possibly TRBD1 for D (6 bases). CDR3 length equals 16 residues. Trimming removed 0 bases from V and 5 bases from J, with 12 bases in between. Germline lookup yields CDR1 SGHRS and CDR2 YFSETQ. CDR3 nucleotide sequence: TGCGCCAGCAGCTTGGATGCAGGGGCCGATAATTCACCCCTCCACTTT. Its translation is CASSLDAGADNSPLHF. The whole variable domain, remainder taken from reference TRBV5-1 and TRBJ1-6, is KAGVTQTPRYLIKTRGQQVTLSCSPISGHRSVSWYQQTPGQGLQFLFEYFSETQRNKGNFPGRFSGRQFSNSRSEMNVSTLELGDSALYLCASSLDAGADNSPLHFGNGTRLTVT.

This chain uses TRBV7-2 with TRBJ2-5, with D possibly TRBD2 on 6 matching bases. Trimming stripped 3 bases from V and 3 bases from J, with 14 bases between. The CDR3 runs 15 residues. CDR1 and CDR2 from the germline V gene are SGHTA and FQGNSA. The CDR3 reads CASSFSGSGKETQYF. The CDR3 DNA is TGTGCCAGCAGCTTCTCCGGTAGCGGTAAAGAGACCCAGTACTTC.

The chain has TRBV6-5 and TRBJ2-7, with D maybe TRBD1 (5 bases). Germline lookup yields CDR1 MNHEY and CDR2 SVGAGI. The ends were cut back, 4 bases at V and 4 bases at J, with 14 bases in the middle. This CDR3 spans 14 amino acids. Here the CDR3 DNA reads TGTGCCAGCAGTTCCCGGACACAAAATTACGAGCAGTACTTC. Protein: CASSSRTQNYEQYF.

The chain joins TRBV5-4 to TRBJ2-3; 12 bases align to TRBD2. This CDR3 has 15 residues. Per germline, CDR1 SGHNT and CDR2 YYREEE (reference sequence). V lost 3 bases, J lost 9 bases, and 8 bases stayed unmatched. The DNA for the CDR3 is TGTGCCAGCAGCTCTGGACTAGCGGGGAAAGGGACGCAGTATTTT. Translating gives CASSSGLAGKGTQYF.

The J gene is TRBJ2-7, the V gene TRBV6-5, with 8 bases fitting TRBD1. Per the germline V gene, CDR1 is MNHEY and CDR2 is SVGAGI. There are 16 residues in the CDR3. The V and J ends lost 0 bases and 5 bases, in that order; junction bases with no gene match: 9. This CDR3 reads CASSYSGGQGVHEQYF. The CDR3 DNA sequence: TGTGCCAGCAGTTACTCGGGAGGACAGGGAGTACACGAGCAGTACTTC.

The chain recombines TRBV10-3 with TRBJ2-7; D is perhaps TRBD1 (6 bases). CDR1 and CDR2 (germline): ENHRY, SYGVKD. With 6 bases removed from V and 2 bases from J, the gap between germline ends came to 14 bases. The CDR3 runs 14 residues. The CDR3 DNA reads as TGTGCCATCAGGGACAGCCAGAGGACCTACGAGCAGTACTTC. It translates to CAIRDSQRTYEQYF.

The chain couples TRBV1 to TRBJ2-7; TRBD1, the table's D call, lacks a check against the DNA. TRBV1 is described as a pseudogene. This CDR3 is 14 amino acids long. The CDR3, as DNA: TGCACCAGCAGCTACGGATCTAGGGGCTACGGGCAGTACGTC. Residues: CTSSYGSRGYGQYV.

The J gene is TRBJ2-3, the V gene TRBV5-4; D might be TRBD2 (5 bases). Trimming took off 0 bases at V and 5 bases at J, with 7 bases between the two ends. The CDR3 covers 13 residues. Germline V gene lookup returns CDR1 SGHNT and CDR2 YYREEE (reference sequence). The CDR3 sequence: CASSLDRGDTQYF. The CDR3 DNA sequence: TGTGCCAGCAGCTTGGATCGGGGAGATACGCAGTATTTT.

This chain links TRBV14 with TRBJ1-4; 7 nucleotides match TRBD1. The germline V gene encodes CDR1 SGHDN and CDR2 FVKESK. CDR3 length: 15 residues. V dropped 4 bases and J dropped 4; count of bases not matched to a gene: 6. This chain's CDR3 is CASSRRTGLNEKLFF. The CDR3 nucleotides read TGTGCCAGCAGCCGTAGGACAGGCCTTAATGAAAAACTGTTTTTT. The whole variable domain, filled in from reference TRBV14 and TRBJ1-4, reads EAGVTQFPSHSVIEKGQTVTLRCDPISGHDNLYWYRRVMGKEIKFLLHFVKESKQDESGMPNNRFLAERTGGTYSTLKVQPAELEDSGVYFCASSRRTGLNEKLFFGSGTQLSVL.

The rearrangement links TRBV6-5 to TRBJ1-1, with TRBD1 as a possible D gene (6 bases). Germline V gives CDR1 MNHEY, CDR2 SVGAGI. This CDR3 region has 13 residues. V was shortened by 6 bases and J by 3 bases, with 11 bases between the two germline ends. CDR3 sequence reads: CASRAQGYTEAFF. In DNA, the CDR3 is TGTGCCAGCAGGGCACAGGGTTACACTGAAGCTTTCTTT.

CDR3 protein: CASISVRGATQYF. DNA for the CDR3: TGTGCCAGCATTTCTGTTCGCGGGGCGACCCAGTACTTC. The genes are TRBV2 and TRBJ2-5, with D possibly TRBD2 on 6 matching bases. The CDR3 totals 13 residues. V dropped 7 bases and J dropped 7 bases, with 16 bases sitting between them. From germline, CDR1 is SNHLY and CDR2 FYNNEI.

The V gene is TRBV9, the J gene TRBJ1-2, with D perhaps matching TRBD1 (6 bases). Trimming cost V 0 bases and J 2 bases, with 8 bases left between them. This CDR3 spans 14 amino acids. Germline CDR1 is SGDLS and CDR2 is YYNGEE. CDR3 residues: CASSVGQGNYGYTF. In nucleotides, the CDR3 is TGTGCCAGCAGCGTAGGTCAGGGGAACTATGGCTACACCTTC.